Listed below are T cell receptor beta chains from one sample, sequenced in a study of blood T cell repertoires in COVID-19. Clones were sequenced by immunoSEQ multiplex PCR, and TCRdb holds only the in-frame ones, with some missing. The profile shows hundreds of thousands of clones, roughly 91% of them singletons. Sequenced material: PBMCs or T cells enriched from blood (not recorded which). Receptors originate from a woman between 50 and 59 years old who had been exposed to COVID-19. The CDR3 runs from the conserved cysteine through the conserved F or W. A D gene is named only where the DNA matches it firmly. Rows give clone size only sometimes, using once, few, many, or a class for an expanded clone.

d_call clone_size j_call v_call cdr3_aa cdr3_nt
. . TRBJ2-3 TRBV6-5 CASSYRAGLDTQYF TGTGCCAGCAGTTACAGGGCAGGGCTCGATACGCAGTATTTT
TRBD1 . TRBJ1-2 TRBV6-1 CASSEARTGSGYTF TGTGCCAGCAGTGAAGCTAGGACAGGATCTGGCTACACCTTC
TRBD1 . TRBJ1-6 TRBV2 CASSTRQGSPLHF TGTGCCAGCAGTACCCGACAGGGCTCACCCCTCCACTTT
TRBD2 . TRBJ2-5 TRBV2 CASSSLAAKVQETQYF TGTGCCAGCAGTTCCCTAGCGGCTAAGGTTCAAGAGACCCAGTACTTC
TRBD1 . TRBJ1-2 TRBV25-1 CASRGQGEGYTF TGTGCCAGCCGAGGACAGGGAGAGGGCTACACCTTC
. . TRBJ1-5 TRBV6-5 CASREISPTDQPQHF TGTGCCAGCAGAGAGATTTCCCCCACGGATCAGCCCCAGCATTTT
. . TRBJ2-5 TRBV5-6 CASSLSETQYF TGTGCCAGCAGCCTTTCCGAGACCCAGTACTTC
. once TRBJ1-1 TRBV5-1 CASSLDRWGDTEAFF TGCGCCAGCAGCTTGGACAGATGGGGGGACACTGAAGCTTTCTTT
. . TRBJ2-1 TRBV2 CASSDRGYNEQFF TGTGCCAGCAGTGATCGGGGTTACAATGAGCAGTTCTTC
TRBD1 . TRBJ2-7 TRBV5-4 CASSLKGAHEQYF TGTGCCAGCAGCTTGAAGGGGGCCCACGAGCAGTACTTC
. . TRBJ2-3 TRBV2 CASRFTGTDTQYF TGTGCCAGCAGATTCACGGGCACAGATACGCAGTATTTT
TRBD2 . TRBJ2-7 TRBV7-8 CASSKQGGTSVMYEQYF TGTGCCAGCAGCAAACAGGGGGGGACTAGCGTTATGTACGAGCAGTACTTC
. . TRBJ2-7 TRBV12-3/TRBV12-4 CASSLDRAYEQYF TGTGCCAGCAGTTTAGACAGGGCCTACGAGCAGTACTTC
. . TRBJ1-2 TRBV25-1 CASSEVTGSALAF TGTGCCAGCAGTGAAGTAACGGGATCGGCCCTCGCCTTC